A selection of T cell receptor beta chains follows, all from one sample in a study of regulatory T cells in long-lasting Graves disease. TCRdb ran MiXCR on the multiplex PCR reads and lists one entry per CDR3 protein. The table shows approximately 470,000 distinct CDR3 sequences, with around 21% occurring only once. The source material was peripheral blood mononuclear cells (PBMCs), sampled when the disease was refractory, from a patient treated with antithyroid drugs. These receptors all stem from a female donor with Graves disease. The CDR3 runs from the conserved cysteine through the conserved F or W. The D gene is left open where the match is weak. Expanded clones are given a class, and other clones once, few, many or no size at all.

J gene,clone size,D gene,V gene,CDR3 protein,CDR3 DNA
TRBJ1-6,many,NA,TRBV28,CASSFDLNSPLHF,TGTGCCAGCAGTTTCGACCTTAATTCACCCCTCCACTTT
TRBJ1-1,NA,NA,TRBV29-1,CSGKDRNRFEAFF,TGCAGCGGCAAAGACAGAAACCGATTTGAAGCTTTCTTT
TRBJ2-7,many,TRBD1,TRBV27,CASSLLGQYEQYF,TGTGCCAGCAGCCTCCTGGGACAGTACGAGCAGTACTTC
TRBJ2-7,NA,TRBD2,TRBV10-3,CAISDESGRGYF,TGTGCCATCAGTGATGAGTCGGGGAGGGGGTACTTC
TRBJ2-2,NA,NA,TRBV25-1,CASSERGNTGELFF,TGTGCCAGCAGTGAAAGAGGGAACACCGGGGAGCTGTTTTTT
TRBJ2-2,few,TRBD2,TRBV7-2,CASSLFATSAYPGELFF,TGTGCCAGCAGCTTATTTGCGACTAGCGCCTACCCCGGGGAGCTGTTTTTT
TRBJ2-5,once,NA,TRBV10-1,CASSLPVHRGVGPRETQYF,TGTGCCAGCAGTCTGCCAGTCCATCGTGGTGTGGGACCGCGGGAGACCCAGTACTTC
TRBJ1-2,many,NA,TRBV2,CASSVEFSYGYTF,TGTGCCAGCAGTGTGGAGTTCTCCTATGGCTACACCTTC
TRBJ2-3,once,TRBD2,TRBV28,CASRGTSGTTDTQYF,TGTGCCAGCAGGGGGACTAGCGGGACCACAGATACGCAGTATTTT
TRBJ1-5,many,NA,TRBV6-2/TRBV6-3,CASSYSARQPQHF,TGTGCCAGCAGTTACTCAGCCAGGCAGCCCCAGCATTTT
TRBJ2-7,few,TRBD2,TRBV27,CASSLSPSGYEQYF,TGTGCCAGCAGTTTATCGCCTAGCGGGTACGAGCAGTACTTC
TRBJ2-7,NA,NA,TRBV27,CASSLSVVNRYEQYF,TGTGCCAGCAGTTTATCCGTAGTAAACCGCTACGAGCAGTACTTC
TRBJ1-5,NA,NA,TRBV28,CASSLFARQLSNQPQHF,TGTGCCAGCAGTTTATTCGCAAGACAACTAAGCAATCAGCCCCAGCATTTT
TRBJ1-1,NA,NA,TRBV20-1,CSASTNTEAFF,TGCAGTGCTAGCACGAACACTGAAGCTTTCTTT
TRBJ2-1,NA,TRBD2,TRBV6-1,CATTLSGRARNEQFF,TGTGCCACCACCCTTAGCGGGAGGGCGCGGAATGAGCAGTTCTTC
TRBJ1-1,many,NA,TRBV11-2,CASNGGYTEAFF,TGTGCCAGCAACGGGGGTTACACTGAAGCTTTCTTT
TRBJ2-2,once,TRBD2,TRBV5-1,CASSLGLAGGPDTGELFF,TGCGCCAGCAGCCTCGGACTAGCGGGAGGGCCGGACACCGGGGAGCTGTTTTTT
TRBJ2-7,NA,TRBD1,TRBV29-1,CSVETGTGAYEQYF,TGCAGCGTCGAAACCGGGACAGGGGCCTACGAGCAGTACTTC
TRBJ2-3,few,TRBD2,TRBV19,CASSIVSGSTDTQYF,TGTGCCAGTAGTATCGTTAGCGGGAGCACAGATACGCAGTATTTT
TRBJ1-2,NA,NA,TRBV5-1,CASSWGGRQNYGYTF,TGCGCCAGCAGCTGGGGGGGACGGCAAAACTATGGCTACACCTTC
TRBJ1-1,NA,NA,TRBV30,CAWSRWGEKNTEAFF,TGTGCCTGGAGTCGGTGGGGGGAAAAGAACACTGAAGCTTTCTTT
TRBJ2-1,NA,NA,TRBV12-3/TRBV12-4,CASSLHRGTSNEQFF,TGTGCCAGCAGTTTACATCGTGGGACTTCCAATGAGCAGTTCTTC
TRBJ2-5,many,TRBD2,TRBV20-1,CSAEALAGDVTQYF,TGCAGTGCTGAGGCGTTAGCGGGAGATGTGACCCAGTACTTC
TRBJ1-5,NA,TRBD1,TRBV19,CASSSGTGRVPQHF,TGTGCCAGTAGTTCGGGGACAGGTAGAGTGCCCCAGCATTTT
TRBJ2-7,many,NA,TRBV28,CASSLTQVLSYEQYF,TGTGCCAGCAGTTTAACTCAGGTGCTCTCCTACGAGCAGTACTTC
TRBJ2-1,NA,TRBD2,TRBV27,CASNGFGGNYNEQFF,TGTGCCAGCAATGGTTTCGGGGGGAACTACAATGAGCAGTTCTTC
TRBJ1-4,NA,NA,TRBV27,CASSFHLTGAATNEKLFF,TGTGCCAGCAGTTTCCACTTGACGGGGGCAGCAACTAATGAAAAACTGTTTTTT
TRBJ2-7,many,TRBD1,TRBV7-2,CASSLDPGQSYEQYF,TGTGCCAGCAGCTTAGACCCGGGACAGTCCTACGAGCAGTACTTC
TRBJ2-2,many,TRBD2,TRBV30,CAWRPGTINTGELFF,TGTGCCTGGAGGCCCGGGACTATCAACACCGGGGAGCTGTTTTTT
TRBJ2-5,many,TRBD2,TRBV20-1,CSAPRLAGGRDETQYF,TGCAGTGCTCCCCGACTAGCGGGAGGGAGGGATGAGACCCAGTACTTC
TRBJ2-2,few,TRBD2,TRBV7-2,CASSQRGGRTGELFF,TGTGCCAGCAGCCAACGGGGGGGGCGGACCGGGGAGCTGTTTTTT
TRBJ2-4,many,NA,TRBV6-5,CASSSPAMLAKNIQYF,TGTGCCAGCAGTTCCCCAGCCATGCTAGCCAAAAACATTCAGTACTTC
TRBJ2-5,NA,TRBD2,TRBV5-6,CASSLEGTSGETQYF,TGTGCCAGCAGCTTGGAGGGGACTAGCGGAGAGACCCAGTACTTC
TRBJ2-2,NA,TRBD1,TRBV7-2,CASSSLGQGLGTGELFF,TGTGCCAGCAGCTCACTCGGACAGGGGCTTGGCACCGGGGAGCTGTTTTTT
TRBJ1-2,NA,TRBD1,TRBV12-3/TRBV12-4,CASSSGGYGYTF,TGTGCCAGCTCATCAGGGGGCTATGGCTACACCTTC
TRBJ2-5,many,NA,TRBV11-2,CASSWTIPETQYF,TGTGCCAGCAGCTGGACTATCCCAGAGACCCAGTACTTC
TRBJ2-1,many,TRBD2,TRBV11-2,CASSRTSGNVYNEQFF,TGCGCCAGCAGCCGGACTAGCGGGAACGTGTACAATGAGCAGTTCTTC
TRBJ1-6,many,TRBD1,TRBV28,CASSPLTGGRSPLHF,TGTGCCAGCAGTCCCCTGACAGGGGGCAGGTCACCCCTCCACTTT
TRBJ2-6,few,TRBD1,TRBV2,CASSGNRGAPSGANVLTF,TGTGCCAGCAGTGGCAACAGGGGAGCTCCCTCTGGGGCCAACGTCCTGACTTTC
TRBJ1-1,NA,NA,TRBV5-4,CASSHEGGYMNTEAFF,TGTGCCAGCAGCCATGAGGGGGGATACATGAACACTGAAGCTTTCTTT
TRBJ2-2,NA,TRBD1,TRBV24-1,CATSGQGNTGELFF,TGTGCCACCAGTGGACAGGGTAACACCGGGGAGCTGTTTTTT
TRBJ1-1,NA,TRBD1,TRBV5-6,CASSRNRGRTDTEAFF,TGTGCCAGCAGCCGGAACAGGGGGCGGACGGACACTGAAGCTTTCTTT
TRBJ2-5,NA,NA,TRBV12-3/TRBV12-4,CASSPPVDPETQYF,TGTGCCAGCAGTCCCCCCGTTGATCCTGAGACCCAGTACTTC
TRBJ2-5,NA,TRBD2,TRBV12-3/TRBV12-4,CASSSTSGGDQETQYF,TGTGCCAGCAGTTCTACTAGCGGGGGGGATCAAGAGACCCAGTACTTC
TRBJ2-7,many,NA,TRBV6-1,CASSQLSSIPTYEQYF,TGTGCCAGCAGCCAACTGTCCTCGATCCCGACCTACGAGCAGTACTTC
TRBJ2-2,many,NA,TRBV2,CASPGESTGELFF,TGTGCCAGCCCGGGAGAGTCCACCGGGGAGCTGTTTTTT
TRBJ2-7,few,TRBD2,TRBV6-1,CASSDRRDYYEQYF,TGTGCCAGCAGTGATCGCCGGGACTACTACGAGCAGTACTTC
TRBJ2-1,few,TRBD2,TRBV19,CASSIGLAGSSYNEQFF,TGTGCCAGTAGTATAGGCCTAGCGGGGAGCTCCTACAATGAGCAGTTCTTC
TRBJ1-1,many,NA,TRBV6-5,CASSYSLGENTEAFF,TGTGCCAGCAGTTACTCTCTGGGGGAGAACACTGAAGCTTTCTTT